Below, 6 T cell receptor beta chains from the same sample are listed, as sequenced in a study of blood T cells in healthy people across ages. For the second PCR, which ran for roughly 6 to 12 cycles, a sample-barcoded 5' primer and a J-beta primer mix were used. TCRdb fed the 5' RACE reads into MiXCR, producing one record per CDR3 protein. The sample consists of 850,000 to 1,100,000 distinct CDR3 sequences, roughly two fifths of them appearing once. Sequences were obtained from blood. Receptor source: a man younger than 35 in good health.

CDR3 nucleotide sequence: TGTGCCAGCAGTTTAAGTTGGACTAGCGGGGGGTCCAATGAGCAGTTCTTC. This gives the protein CASSLSWTSGGSNEQFF. The rearrangement uses TRBV12-3 or TRBV12-4 and TRBJ2-1, with 14 positions matching TRBD2. This CDR3 contains 17 residues. J lost 6 bases, V lost 2 bases, and 6 bases had no gene match.

The table lists this clonotype with many counts. V usage is TRBV27 and J usage is TRBJ1-2; D uncertain. Germline V gives CDR1 MNHEY, CDR2 SMNVEV (reference sequence). The length of the CDR3 is 11 residues. V was shortened by 0 bases and J by 7 bases, with 3 bases between the two germline ends. The CDR3 nucleotides read TGTGCCAGCAGTTTATCGGCTGGCTACACCTTC. Protein sequence: CASSLSAGYTF.

The chain links TRBV4-2 to TRBJ1-5; D is unresolved. This CDR3 region has 15 residues. V was clipped by 3 bases and J by 0 bases, with 9 bases between them. Germline V CDR1 and CDR2: LGHNA, YNFKEQ. The chain's CDR3 is CASSQEIYSNQPQHF. CDR3 sequence (DNA): TGTGCCAGCAGCCAGGAGATTTATAGCAATCAGCCCCAGCATTTT.

This rearrangement joins TRBV20-1 to TRBJ1-1; tentative D call: TRBD1 (5 bases). The CDR3 spans 11 residues. CDR1 and CDR2 (germline): DFQATT, SNEGSKA (reference sequence). Trimming stripped 6 bases from V and 6 bases from J, with 11 bases between. The CDR3 reads CSANRGAEAFF. The CDR3 DNA sequence: TGCAGTGCCAATCGGGGGGCTGAAGCTTTCTTT.

The chain links TRBV5-1 to TRBJ1-5; D not certain. Germline lookup yields CDR1 SGHRS and CDR2 YFSETQ. The CDR3 length is 15 residues. V lost 2 bases and J 2 bases, leaving 11 bases between the germline ends. This CDR3 is CASSFGFGGNQPQHF. The DNA of the CDR3 is TGCGCCAGCAGCTTTGGCTTTGGCGGCAATCAGCCCCAGCATTTT. The whole variable domain, remainder taken from reference TRBV5-1 and TRBJ1-5, is KAGVTQTPRYLIKTRGQQVTLSCSPISGHRSVSWYQQTPGQGLQFLFEYFSETQRNKGNFPGRFSGRQFSNSRSEMNVSTLELGDSALYLCASSFGFGGNQPQHFGDGTRLSIL.

This clonotype was seen a few times. The J gene is TRBJ2-1, the V gene TRBV5-1; weak D call: TRBD1 (5 bases). CDR1 and CDR2 from the germline V gene are SGHRS and YFSETQ. V lost 3 bases and J 6 bases, leaving 19 bases between the germline ends. The CDR3 extends over 16 amino acids. The CDR3 DNA is TGCGCCAGCAGCTCCCTGGGGCACGCCGCCGCCAATGAGCAGTTCTTC. This codes for CASSSLGHAAANEQFF.